What follows is one T cell receptor beta chain and its context. Antigen unknown. These data originate in a study of cytomegalovirus exposure and HLA in healthy donors. Across the whole study: When 398 donors were genotyped, roughly 82% of them were found to fall in the Caucasian-associated ancestry cluster. The study's findings and limits: A later analysis found common viral pathogens apparently linked to several of the most significant clusters. A later analysis linked a missense variant in DCLRE1C to the trimming of TCR beta V and J genes.

In the PCR, 60 Vbeta and 13 Jbeta primers were used. Sequencing used immunoSEQ multiplex PCR; TCRdb keeps in-frame clones, though not all of them. The sample holds 170,000 or so clones. Sequenced material: PBMCs. This TCR derives from a young man in good health and CMV-seronegative.

The CDR3 nucleotides are TGTGCCACCAGCAGAGATCGGACAAGGGGGATTGCTTTCTTT. It is translated as CATSRDRTRGIAFF. The V and J genes are TRBV15 and TRBJ1-1, with D perhaps matching TRBD1 (6 bases). The germline V and J ends were trimmed by 0 bases and 11 bases, with 16 bases remaining between them. Germline CDR1 and CDR2: LNHNV and YYDKDF (reference sequence). This CDR3 is 14 amino acids long.